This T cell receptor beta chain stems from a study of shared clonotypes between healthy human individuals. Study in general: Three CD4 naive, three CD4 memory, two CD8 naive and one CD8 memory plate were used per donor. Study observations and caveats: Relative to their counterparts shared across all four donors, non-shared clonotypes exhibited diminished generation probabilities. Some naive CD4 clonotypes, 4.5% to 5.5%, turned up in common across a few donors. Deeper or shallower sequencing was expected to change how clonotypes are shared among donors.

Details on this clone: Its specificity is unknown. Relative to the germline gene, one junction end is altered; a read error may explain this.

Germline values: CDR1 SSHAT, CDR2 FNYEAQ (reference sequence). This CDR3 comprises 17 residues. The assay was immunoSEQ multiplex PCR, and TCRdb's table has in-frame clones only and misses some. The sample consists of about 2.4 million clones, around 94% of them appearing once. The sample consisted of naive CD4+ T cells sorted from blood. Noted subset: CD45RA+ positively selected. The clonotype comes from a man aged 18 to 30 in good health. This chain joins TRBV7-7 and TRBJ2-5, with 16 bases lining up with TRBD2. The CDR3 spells CASSPTGLAGGLETQYF. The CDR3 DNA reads TGTGCTAGCAGCCCGACGGGACTAGCGGGGGGGCTCGAGACCCAGTACTTC.